The entry below gives a single T cell receptor (beta chain) sequence along with its context. The method was immunoSEQ multiplex PCR; TCRdb's version includes in-frame clones alone and lacks a portion of them. In the table there are about 120,000 clones, approximately 90% of which are singletons. V lost 3 bases, J lost 5 bases, and 13 bases lay in between. CDR1 is MNHNS and CDR2 is SASEGT in the germline V gene. The CDR3 spans 14 residues. The data were obtained in a study of OX40 agonist ivuxolimab in advanced cancers. Study at large: Six ivuxolimab dose levels, 0.01 to 10 mg/kg, were given intravenously every 2 weeks.

Prior autoimmune disease or systemic immunosuppression barred patients. Baseline was the first blood sampling point, followed by cycle 4 day 1 and cycle 7 day 1. The V call is TRBV6-1, the J call TRBJ1-2; the D gene is possibly TRBD1 (6 bases). The sample consisted of CD4+ or CD8+ T cells sorted from blood, taken in a trial of the OX40 agonist ivuxolimab. This sequence was found in an adult with an advanced solid tumor such as melanoma, head and neck, liver or kidney cancer. The CDR3 region is CASSDLGTLYGYTF. The DNA of the CDR3 is TGTGCCAGCAGTGACCTCGGGACACTTTATGGCTACACCTTC.